One and the same sample provided the 31 T cell receptor beta chains below, sequenced in a study of CD8 T cells in ankylosing spondylitis. Study-wide points: Blood from ankylosing spondylitis patients appeared to carry a characteristic roughly eight-variant TCR beta motif.

A single record per CDR3 protein comes from TCRdb applying MiXCR to the 5' RACE reads. The sample has roughly 490,000 distinct CDR3 sequences, about 5.2% seen once. Antigen specificity for these receptors is unknown. The sequenced material came from blood, either unsorted or a sorted T cell fraction (not recorded which). The origin of the receptors is a male donor with ankylosing spondylitis.

The chain carries TRBV4-1 and TRBJ2-7; D possibly matches TRBD1 or TRBD2 (5 bases each). This CDR3 has 14 amino acids. V lost 0 bases and J 2 bases, leaving 8 bases between the germline ends. Germline loops: CDR1 MGHRA, CDR2 YSYEKL. Here the CDR3 reads CASSQEGRTYEQYF. The CDR3 bases are TGCGCCAGCAGCCAAGAGGGACGGACCTACGAGCAGTACTTC.

This clonotype was counted ten times or more. The chain recombines TRBV18 with TRBJ2-7, with D hard to call. Germline CDR1 reads KGHSH; CDR2 reads LQKENI. The V end was cut by 6 bases, the J end by 3 bases, with 9 bases between. The CDR3 has 12 residues. The CDR3 protein is CASSVNLYEQYF. The DNA for the CDR3 is TGTGCCAGCTCCGTTAATCTCTACGAGCAGTACTTC.

This clonotype was recorded at least ten times. The chain employs TRBV25-1 and TRBJ1-5, with 9 bases lining up with TRBD1. Trimming took 11 bases from V and 1 from J; bases not matched to a gene: 9. CDR3 length equals 15 residues. Germline V lookup: CDR1 MGHDK, CDR2 SYGVNS. CDR3 residues: CASGTGFGSNQPQHF. The CDR3 DNA reads as TGTGCCTCCGGGACAGGGTTTGGGAGCAATCAGCCCCAGCATTTT.

This clonotype was seen ten or more times. The chain recombines TRBV7-9 with TRBJ2-2, with 8 bases that match TRBD2. The trim removed 1 base at V and 4 bases at J, leaving 5 bases unmatched. The CDR3 length is 16 residues. The V gene's germline CDR1 is SEHNR and CDR2 FQNEAQ (reference sequence). The CDR3 coding sequence is TGTGCCAGCAGCTTAGATCAGCGGGAGTTCACCGGGGAGCTGTTTTTT. It translates to CASSLDQREFTGELFF.

The sample holds a few counts of this clonotype. This chain joins TRBV24-1 and TRBJ1-2; D is possibly TRBD1 (5 bases). Trimming removed 2 bases from V and 2 bases from J, with 8 bases in between. This CDR3 has 14 amino acids. Germline V gene lookup returns CDR1 KGHDR and CDR2 SFDVKD. The CDR3 DNA reads TGTGCCACCAGTGATTGGGACTCCAACTATGGCTACACCTTC. Its protein is CATSDWDSNYGYTF.

This clonotype was observed at least ten times. The chain carries TRBV28 and TRBJ2-7; 7 bases are a match to TRBD2. The V gene end was trimmed by 8 bases and the J gene end by 5 bases; junction bases not matched to a gene: 12. The CDR3 is 14 residues long. Germline V gene data show CDR1 as MDHEN and CDR2 as SYDVKM. The CDR3: CASRSGGARDEQYF. The CDR3 DNA is TGTGCCAGCCGGTCGGGGGGAGCAAGGGACGAGCAGTACTTC.

This clonotype has ten or more counts. V is TRBV20-1 and J is TRBJ2-5; no firm D call. V dropped 3 bases and J dropped 5 bases, with 10 bases sitting between them. The CDR3 has 12 amino acids. CDR1 and CDR2 (germline): DFQATT, SNEGSKA (reference sequence). The CDR3 sequence: CSASEAWETQYF. The CDR3 nucleotides read TGCAGTGCTAGCGAGGCGTGGGAGACCCAGTACTTC.

This clonotype was seen ten or more times. This chain links TRBV12-3 or TRBV12-4 with TRBJ1-1, with D possibly matching TRBD1 (5 bases). Deletions cut 2 bases from V and 7 bases from J, with 11 bases between. The CDR3 is made up of 13 amino acids. CDR3 DNA sequence: TGTGCCAGCAGTTTAAGGGGACGGCTTGAAGCTTTCTTT. Its protein is CASSLRGRLEAFF.

V is TRBV5-4 and J is TRBJ2-7; 9 nucleotides align to TRBD2. V lost 0 bases, J lost 6 bases, and 10 bases stayed unmatched. The CDR3 extends over 16 amino acids. Germline V lookup: CDR1 SGHNT, CDR2 YYREEE (reference sequence). The CDR3 reads CASSLARERGDVEQYF. CDR3 DNA: TGTGCCAGCAGCTTGGCCAGGGAGCGGGGGGATGTCGAGCAGTACTTC.

This clonotype has just one count. The rearrangement links TRBV5-3 to TRBJ2-6; 8 positions agree with TRBD2. TRBV5-3 is designated an ORF whose function remains uncertain. Trimming cost V 3 bases and J 5 bases; bases outside gene matches: 7. This CDR3 is 16 amino acids long. In DNA, the CDR3 is TGTGCCAGAAGCTCAAAGCGGGAGACCTGGGCCAACGTCCTGACTTTC. This sequence encodes CARSSKRETWANVLTF.

This clonotype was recorded at least ten times. This chain connects TRBV7-2 to TRBJ2-7; unclear D gene. CDR3 size: 13 residues. The V gene's germline CDR1 is SGHTA and CDR2 FQGNSA. Deletions cut 3 bases from V and 3 bases from J, with 9 bases between. CDR3 amino acids: CASSFRWSYEQYF. In DNA, the CDR3 is TGTGCCAGCAGCTTTAGATGGAGCTACGAGCAGTACTTC. The whole variable domain, filled in from reference TRBV7-2 and TRBJ2-7, reads GAGVSQSPSNKVTEKGKDVELRCDPISGHTALYWYRQSLGQGLEFLIYFQGNSAPDKSGLPSDRFSAERTGGSVSTLTIQRTQQEDSAVYLCASSFRWSYEQYFGPGTRLTVT.

This clonotype was found many times. This rearrangement joins TRBV4-2 to TRBJ1-2; 7 bases line up with TRBD1. Losses at the gene ends were 4 bases for V and 2 bases for J; bases not matched to a gene: 4. This CDR3 is 14 amino acids long. In germline, CDR1 is LGHNA, CDR2 YNFKEQ. The CDR3 DNA sequence: TGTGCCAGCAGCCCAACAGGGGAAAACTATGGCTACACCTTC. Translating it yields CASSPTGENYGYTF.

This clonotype was picked up a small number of times. The chain combines TRBV9 with TRBJ1-5; a possible D gene is TRBD1 (5 bases). V lost 3 bases and J 6 bases, leaving 13 bases between the germline ends. This CDR3 contains 14 residues. Germline V gives CDR1 SGDLS, CDR2 YYNGEE. The CDR3 DNA follows: TGTGCCAGCAGCGGACAGCTTAGCGCTCAGCCCCAGCATTTT. Amino acid sequence: CASSGQLSAQPQHF.

This clonotype came up a few times. This chain joins TRBV20-1 and TRBJ2-7; D gene unclear. V lost 3 bases and J 2 bases, leaving 11 bases between the germline ends. Per the germline V gene, CDR1 is DFQATT and CDR2 is SNEGSKA (reference sequence). This CDR3 spans 13 amino acids. The CDR3 sequence is CSASHLEAYEQYF. CDR3 in DNA: TGCAGTGCTAGTCACCTCGAGGCCTACGAGCAGTACTTC.

This clonotype was picked up one time. This may come from a read error, since a much larger clone is one base off. This chain joins TRBV20-1 and TRBJ2-7; D tentatively fits TRBD1 or TRBD2 (5 bases each). CDR1 and CDR2 from the germline V gene are DFQATT and SNEGSKA (reference sequence). The CDR3 is 13 amino acids. Trimming removed 8 bases from V and 4 bases from J, with 18 bases in between. CDR3 sequence: CSSLPGPRYEQYF. CDR3 nucleotide sequence: TGCAGTAGTCTTCCGGGACCTCGATACGAGCAGTACTTC.

This clonotype was seen at least ten times. The chain carries TRBV24-1 and TRBJ2-3, with 10 bases that match TRBD1. This CDR3 is 16 amino acids long. The V gene end was trimmed by 4 bases and the J gene end by 2 bases; junction bases not matched to a gene: 5. Germline V gene lookup returns CDR1 KGHDR and CDR2 SFDVKD. In DNA form, the CDR3 reads TGTGCCACCAGTGACGGGGGGACAGGGGTCACAGATACGCAGTATTTT. Its translation is CATSDGGTGVTDTQYF.

This clonotype was detected many times. The chain recombines TRBV5-6 with TRBJ2-1, with D hard to call. Germline CDR1 reads SGHDT; CDR2 reads YYEEEE. This CDR3 contains 12 residues. V was trimmed by 4 bases and J by 8 bases, leaving 10 bases between them. The CDR3 loop reads CASSLGIHEQFF. CDR3 nucleotide sequence: TGTGCCAGCAGCCTAGGTATCCATGAGCAGTTCTTC.

This clonotype was seen at least ten times. The chain combines TRBV18 with TRBJ2-7, with a possible D match to TRBD1 (5 bases). The germline V gene has CDR1 KGHSH and CDR2 LQKENI. The V end lost 2 bases, the J end lost 5 bases, and 10 bases lay between the germline ends. This CDR3 comprises 13 residues. CDR3 loop: CASSPTQGHEQYF. The CDR3 DNA sequence: TGTGCCAGCTCACCAACTCAGGGTCACGAGCAGTACTTC.

In its sample, this clonotype was seen many times. The rearrangement uses TRBV10-1 and TRBJ2-7; 9 bases align to TRBD1. Looked up from germline, CDR1 is WNHNN and CDR2 is SYGVQD (reference sequence). Trimming cost V 4 bases and J 5 bases; bases outside gene matches: 9. The CDR3 spans 15 residues. This chain's CDR3 is CASSADRGVWDEQYF. The CDR3 DNA reads as TGCGCCAGCAGTGCCGACAGGGGGGTTTGGGACGAGCAGTACTTC.

This clonotype was recorded many times. The V call is TRBV12-3 or TRBV12-4, the J call TRBJ2-1; D remains ambiguous. There are 13 residues in the CDR3. Deletions cut 7 bases from V and 4 bases from J, with 11 bases between. CDR3 amino acids: CASTLTSYNEQFF. As DNA, the CDR3 is TGTGCCAGCACCTTAACCTCATACAATGAGCAGTTCTTC.

The V and J genes are TRBV7-9 and TRBJ2-7; D may be TRBD2 (7 bases). The germline V gene encodes CDR1 SEHNR and CDR2 FQNEAQ (reference sequence). CDR3 length: 15 amino acids. V was clipped by 3 bases and J by 3 bases, with 15 bases between them. The CDR3 DNA is TGTGCCAGCAGCTTGGGGGGGGCGCAAGGCTACGAGCAGTACTTC. Amino acid sequence: CASSLGGAQGYEQYF.

Turning to this clonotype: Since a much larger clone is just one base distant, this may be a read error. The CDR3 DNA sequence: TGCGCCAGCAGCTTGGATTACCCCTACAATGAGCAGTTCTTC. Encoded protein: CASSLDYPYNEQFF. The chain uses TRBV5-1 and TRBJ2-1; D is unclear. CDR1 SGHRS and CDR2 YFSETQ come from the germline V gene. Trimming left V 0 bases short and J 2 bases short, with 6 bases between. The CDR3 is 14 residues long.

This clonotype was counted at least ten times. This rearrangement joins TRBV7-9 to TRBJ1-2; TRBD1 matches at 8 bases. CDR3 length equals 13 residues. The germline CDR1 and CDR2 sequences are SEHNR and FQNEAQ (reference sequence). J was trimmed by 6 bases and V by 3 bases; bases with no gene match: 3. The CDR3 protein is CASSFRTGHGYTF. Written as DNA, the CDR3 is TGTGCCAGCAGCTTTAGGACAGGGCATGGCTACACCTTC.

This rearrangement joins TRBV20-1 to TRBJ1-2; D is ambiguous. This CDR3 contains 9 residues. Germline assignment: CDR1 DFQATT and CDR2 SNEGSKA (reference sequence). The V end was cut by 6 bases, the J end by 7 bases, with 6 bases between. In nucleotides, the CDR3 is TGCAGTGCACGCAGTGGCTACACCTTC. Its protein is CSARSGYTF.

This clonotype was observed many times. V is TRBV20-1 and J is TRBJ2-7, with unresolved D. V was trimmed by 3 bases and J by 2 bases, leaving 5 bases between them. The CDR3 has 11 residues. The germline V gene has CDR1 DFQATT and CDR2 SNEGSKA (reference sequence). Here the CDR3 DNA reads TGCAGTGCTAGTAGGGCCTACGAGCAGTACTTC. Amino acid sequence: CSASRAYEQYF.

This clonotype was picked up many times. The gene calls are TRBV20-1 and TRBJ1-2; 7 nucleotides align to TRBD1. The CDR3 consists of 12 residues. Germline V lookup: CDR1 DFQATT, CDR2 SNEGSKA (reference sequence). J gave up 4 bases and V 8 bases, and 7 bases lay outside the gene matches. DNA of the CDR3: TGCAGTCCCGGGGACAGCATCTATGGCTACACCTTC. It encodes CSPGDSIYGYTF.

This clonotype occurred many times. The chain couples TRBV5-1 to TRBJ2-7; D is unclear. The CDR3 consists of 14 residues. CDR1 and CDR2 from the germline V gene are SGHRS and YFSETQ. The ends were cut back, 0 bases at V and 4 bases at J, with 11 bases in the middle. The CDR3 loop is CASSLESYEYEQYF. The CDR3 nucleotides are TGCGCCAGCAGCTTGGAGAGCTATGAATACGAGCAGTACTTC.

This clonotype occurred many times. This chain uses TRBV20-1 with TRBJ1-1, with a weak D call TRBD1 (5 bases). CDR1 DFQATT and CDR2 SNEGSKA come from the germline V gene (reference sequence). Trimming removed 1 base at V and 3 bases at J, with 9 bases between. CDR3 length equals 13 residues. For the CDR3, the DNA is TGCAGTGCTAGAGTGGGGGGATACACTGAAGCTTTCTTT. It yields the protein CSARVGGYTEAFF.

This chain links TRBV29-1 with TRBJ1-2; TRBD1 matches at 10 bases. The CDR3 is 13 amino acids. Germline CDR1 is SQVTM and CDR2 is ANQGSEA. With 7 bases clipped from V and 5 bases from J, the junction kept 7 bases outside the gene matches. The CDR3 reads CSARTGGSYGYTF. As DNA, the CDR3 is TGCAGCGCTCGGACAGGGGGTTCTTATGGCTACACCTTC.

The sample holds many counts of this clonotype. The chain's CDR3 is CASSQEYWQASYNEQFF. The CDR3 coding sequence is TGCGCCAGCAGCCAAGAATATTGGCAGGCGTCCTACAATGAGCAGTTCTTC. The rearrangement joins TRBV4-3 to TRBJ2-1; no clear D. This CDR3 has 17 residues. The V gene lost 0 bases and the J gene lost 1 base, with 13 bases spanning the gap. Germline CDR1 is LGHNA and CDR2 is YSLEER.

This clonotype was recorded many times. This chain joins TRBV12-3 or TRBV12-4 and TRBJ2-5, with TRBD1 as a possible D gene (6 bases). V dropped 3 bases and J dropped 5 bases, with 13 bases sitting between them. The CDR3 extends over 14 amino acids. In DNA, the CDR3 is TGTGCCAGCAGTTTCCGGGACAAAAGGGAGACCCAGTACTTC. This translates into CASSFRDKRETQYF.